One and the same sample provided the 21 T cell receptor beta chains below, sequenced in a study of cytomegalovirus exposure and HLA in healthy donors. PCR amplification relied on 60 Vbeta primers (plus 13 Jbeta primers). The assay was immunoSEQ multiplex PCR, and TCRdb's table has in-frame clones only and misses some. Of roughly 190,000 clones listed, approximately 11% are singletons. Material: PBMCs. The receptor set was obtained from a man aged 50-59 years in good health and CMV-seropositive.

In its sample, this clone was seen a few times. The chain joins TRBV10-1 to TRBJ2-5; D perhaps matches TRBD2 (5 bases). V was trimmed by 4 bases and J by 4 bases, leaving 13 bases between them. The germline V gene has CDR1 WNHNN and CDR2 SYGVQD (reference sequence). The CDR3 runs to 14 residues. This chain's CDR3 is CASSAGLTGETQYF. CDR3 in DNA: TGCGCCAGCAGTGCCGGACTGACTGGAGAGACCCAGTACTTC.

This chain's CDR3 is CASRLQGAGGANVLTF. The CDR3, as DNA: TGTGCCAGCAGACTACAGGGGGCGGGGGGGGCCAACGTCCTGACTTTC. The chain has TRBV5-8 and TRBJ2-6, with 9 bases fitting TRBD1. Germline V gene data show CDR1 as SGHTS and CDR2 as YDEGEE. The CDR3 contains 16 residues. V gave up 5 bases and J gave up 4 bases; unmatched junction bases: 7.

This clone came up a few times. The rearrangement joins TRBV4-1 to TRBJ2-7; no firm D call. CDR3 length equals 14 residues. Germline lookup yields CDR1 MGHRA and CDR2 YSYEKL. The V end was cut by 4 bases, the J end by 9 bases, with 19 bases between. In nucleotides, the CDR3 is TGCGCCAGCAGCCTAGGAGTCTTGTCCCACCCGCAGTACGTC. Residues: CASSLGVLSHPQYV.

There are a few counts of this clone. The chain joins TRBV30 to TRBJ2-5; TRBD2 matches at 9 bases. The CDR3 has 14 residues. V was clipped by 2 bases and J by 2 bases; unmatched bases: 3. Germline V gene lookup returns CDR1 GTSNPN and CDR2 SVGIG (reference sequence). The chain's CDR3 is CAWSISGGQETQYF. CDR3 nucleotide sequence: TGTGCCTGGAGTATTAGCGGGGGTCAAGAGACCCAGTACTTC.

This clone has just a few counts. The chain uses TRBV7-3 and TRBJ2-5; TRBD2 is a possible D gene (5 bases). V was pared by 1 base and J by 5 bases, with 8 bases between. The germline V gene has CDR1 SGHTA and CDR2 FQGTGA. The CDR3 runs to 13 residues. This CDR3 is CASSLRPSETQYF. The CDR3 coding sequence is TGTGCCAGCAGCTTAAGGCCTAGCGAGACCCAGTACTTC.

This clone was recorded a few times. The chain has TRBV5-1 and TRBJ1-1, with D possibly TRBD1 on 5 matching bases. Germline assignment: CDR1 SGHRS and CDR2 YFSETQ. There are 15 residues in the CDR3. V was cut by 0 bases and J by 1 base, with 10 bases left in between. The CDR3 here is CASSLEAGRNTEAFF. CDR3 nucleotides: TGCGCCAGCAGCTTGGAGGCGGGGCGGAACACTGAAGCTTTCTTT.

In its sample, this clone was seen a few times. The chain recombines TRBV6-1 with TRBJ1-5, with 10 bases lining up with TRBD1. This CDR3 region has 15 residues. Germline V gene sequence: CDR1 MNHNS, CDR2 SASEGT. The trim removed 6 bases at V and 4 bases at J, leaving 6 bases unmatched. CDR3 DNA: TGTGCCAGCAGGGACAGGGGGGTTGGAAATCAGCCCCAGCATTTT. Amino acids: CASRDRGVGNQPQHF.

In DNA form, the CDR3 reads TGCGCCAGCAGCCGCGACAGGGACACTGAAGCTTTCTTT. Residues: CASSRDRDTEAFF. The J gene is TRBJ1-1, the V gene TRBV10-1; TRBD1 aligns across 7 bases. The CDR3 runs to 13 residues. With 6 bases clipped from V and 3 bases from J, the junction kept 4 bases outside the gene matches. CDR1 is WNHNN and CDR2 is SYGVQD in the germline V gene (reference sequence).

This clone was picked up a small number of times. The rearrangement joins TRBV4-1 to TRBJ2-1; TRBD2 agrees at 16 bases. CDR1 is MGHRA and CDR2 is YSYEKL in the germline V gene. Trimming removed 2 bases from V and 1 base from J; junction bases left unmatched: 2. The CDR3 is 18 amino acids. In nucleotides, the CDR3 is TGCGCCAGCAGCCAAAAGGGACTAGCGGGGGGGTCCTACAATGAGCAGTTCTTC. It translates to CASSQKGLAGGSYNEQFF.

V usage is TRBV5-1 and J usage is TRBJ1-3; no reliable D call. The CDR3 covers 15 residues. The germline gives CDR1 SGHRS, CDR2 YFSETQ. Trimming took 4 bases from V and 3 from J, leaving 14 bases between them. CDR3 in amino acids: CASSLPQLNGNTIYF. The CDR3 DNA sequence: TGCGCCAGCAGCCTTCCACAGCTAAATGGAAACACCATATATTTT.

This chain uses TRBV5-4 with TRBJ1-1, with 7 bases aligning to TRBD1. This CDR3 has 15 amino acids. Losses at the gene ends were 0 bases for V and 3 bases for J; bases not matched to a gene: 5. Germline CDR1 SGHNT, CDR2 YYREEE (reference sequence). CDR3 nucleotides: TGTGCCAGCAGCTTGGCCACAGGGGAGTACACTGAAGCTTTCTTT. Residues: CASSLATGEYTEAFF.

The V call is TRBV27, the J call TRBJ1-1, with D possibly being TRBD1 (5 bases). Trimming removed 6 bases from V and 0 bases from J, with 11 bases in between. Germline values: CDR1 MNHEY, CDR2 SMNVEV (reference sequence). CDR3 length equals 14 residues. The CDR3 region is CASRGGPLNTEAFF. The DNA of the CDR3 is TGTGCCAGCAGGGGGGGACCCTTGAACACTGAAGCTTTCTTT.

The V and J genes are TRBV6-1 and TRBJ2-3; D ambiguous. Germline CDR1 and CDR2: MNHNS and SASEGT. V shed 4 bases and J shed 2 bases, with 13 bases lying between them. This CDR3 is 15 amino acids long. The CDR3 loop reads CASSAYDITTDTQYF. The CDR3 nucleotides are TGTGCCAGCAGTGCATATGACATCACCACAGATACGCAGTATTTT.

This clone was observed a handful of times. The chain combines TRBV5-4 with TRBJ2-7, with D possibly matching TRBD2 (5 bases). This CDR3 region has 13 residues. Germline CDR1 reads SGHNT; CDR2 reads YYREEE (reference sequence). The V gene lost 4 bases and the J gene lost 6 bases, with 14 bases spanning the gap. The CDR3 region has the DNA TGTGCCAGCAGCCCGGAGGCTAGCTCCGAGCAGTACTTC. It specifies CASSPEASSEQYF.

This clone was observed a few times. The chain combines TRBV5-1 with TRBJ2-7, with a weak D call TRBD1 (6 bases). CDR3 length equals 14 residues. Germline CDR1 and CDR2: SGHRS and YFSETQ. The V end was cut by 1 base, the J end by 2 bases, with 10 bases between. DNA of the CDR3: TGCGCCAGCAGCTTGAGCAGGGGCGCCTACGAGCAGTACTTC. Translated, it gives CASSLSRGAYEQYF. Looking up the rest from reference TRBV5-1 and TRBJ2-7 gives the full variable domain: KAGVTQTPRYLIKTRGQQVTLSCSPISGHRSVSWYQQTPGQGLQFLFEYFSETQRNKGNFPGRFSGRQFSNSRSEMNVSTLELGDSALYLCASSLSRGAYEQYFGPGTRLTVT.

The V and J genes are TRBV28 and TRBJ1-1, with D unclear. V was trimmed by 8 bases and J by 0 bases, leaving 10 bases between them. Germline V CDR1 and CDR2: MDHEN, SYDVKM. The CDR3 runs to 13 residues. The CDR3 protein is CASQAQLNTEAFF. DNA for the CDR3: TGTGCCAGCCAGGCACAGCTGAACACTGAAGCTTTCTTT.

In its sample, this clone was seen once. The junction departs from germline at one end; a sequencing error may be responsible. This chain joins TRBV2 and TRBJ1-2, with TRBD1 matching over 8 bases. Germline V gene sequence: CDR1 SNHLY, CDR2 FYNNEI. CDR3 size: 14 residues. CDR3 residues: CASREGQGSYGYSF. Written as DNA, the CDR3 is TGTGCCAGCAGAGAAGGACAGGGAAGCTATGGCTACTCCTTC.

The sample holds a few counts of this clone. The chain couples TRBV6-5 to TRBJ1-5; D uncertain. There are 15 residues in the CDR3. V lost 6 bases and J lost 1, with 13 bases in between. CDR1 and CDR2 (germline): MNHEY, SVGAGI. The CDR3 DNA is TGTGCCAGCAGCCCCCAGGCGGGAAGCAATCAGCCCCAGCATTTT. Residues: CASSPQAGSNQPQHF.

This clone showed up just a few times. The V gene is TRBV6-6, the J gene TRBJ1-1, with 8 bases lining up with TRBD1. The V segment lost 7 bases and the J segment 1 base; nucleotides outside the gene matches: 5. CDR3 length: 14 residues. Germline V gene lookup returns CDR1 MNHNY and CDR2 SVGAGI (reference sequence). The CDR3: CASTGGGSNTEAFF. The CDR3 DNA is TGTGCCAGCACAGGGGGCGGTTCGAACACTGAAGCTTTCTTT.

This clone came up a few times. The genes are TRBV12-1 and TRBJ2-5; the table's D call of TRBD2 was not tested on the DNA. TRBV12-1 is noted as a pseudogene. The CDR3 is 16 amino acids. The CDR3: CASSISSGGAGETQYF. The CDR3 nucleotides read TGTGCCAGCAGCATCTCTAGCGGGGGGGCCGGGGAGACCCAGTACTTC.

The V gene is TRBV28, the J gene TRBJ1-2, with 9 positions matching TRBD1. Germline V gene data show CDR1 as MDHEN and CDR2 as SYDVKM. Losses at the gene ends were 5 bases for V and 7 bases for J; bases not matched to a gene: 8. The CDR3 is 14 amino acids. CDR3 sequence reads: CASSPPGQGFGYTF. CDR3 DNA sequence: TGTGCCAGCAGTCCTCCGGGACAGGGTTTTGGCTACACCTTC.